Listed here is a single T cell receptor (beta chain). Its specificity is not known. These data are taken from a study of beta chain features in type 1 diabetes. Every participating donor gave one draw, a heparinised blood sample averaging about 116 mL. Findings of the study overall: Cells with high TCR expression could be over-represented by cDNA sequencing. VDJ junctions from type 1 diabetes patients carried fewer insertions and larger deletions.

Expressed TCRB transcripts were sequenced after all isolated RNA was converted to cDNA. Libraries were prepared by immunoSEQ multiplex PCR; TCRdb keeps only in-frame clonotypes and omits some of them. The sample lists approximately 40,000 clones; approximately 53% were seen once. This clonotype was obtained from a woman in her 30s in good health. Sequencing was performed on stem cell memory CD4+ T cells from blood.

CDR3 DNA sequence: TGTGCCAGCTGTAGGGAGACAGGGGGGAACTACGAGCAGTACTTC. Its protein is CASCRETGGNYEQYF. V gene TRBV2 combines with J gene TRBJ2-7; the match to TRBD1 covers 9 bases. Germline assignment: CDR1 SNHLY and CDR2 FYNNEI. With V trimmed by 8 bases and J by 3 bases, 11 bases remained unmatched. The CDR3 length is 15 residues.